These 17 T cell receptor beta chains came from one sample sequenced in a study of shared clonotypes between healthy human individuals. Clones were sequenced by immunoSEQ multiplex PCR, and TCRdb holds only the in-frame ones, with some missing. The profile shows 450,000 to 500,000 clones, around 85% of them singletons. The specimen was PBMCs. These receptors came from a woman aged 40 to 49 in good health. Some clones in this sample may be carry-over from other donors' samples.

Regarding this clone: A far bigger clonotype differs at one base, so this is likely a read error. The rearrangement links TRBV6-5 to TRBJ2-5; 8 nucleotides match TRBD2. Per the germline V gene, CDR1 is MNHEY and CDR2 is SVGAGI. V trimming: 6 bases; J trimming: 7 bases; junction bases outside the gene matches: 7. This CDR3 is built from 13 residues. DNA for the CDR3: TGTGCCAGCAGAAAAGCGGGAGAAGGGACCCAGTACTTC. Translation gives CASRKAGEGTQYF.

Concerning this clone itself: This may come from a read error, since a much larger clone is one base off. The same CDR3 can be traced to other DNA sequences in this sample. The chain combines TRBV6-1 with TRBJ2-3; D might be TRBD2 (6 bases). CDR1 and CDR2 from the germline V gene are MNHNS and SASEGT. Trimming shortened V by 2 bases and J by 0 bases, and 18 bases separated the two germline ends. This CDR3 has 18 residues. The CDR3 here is CASSESGGFSTSTDTQYF. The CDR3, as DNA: TGTGCCAGCAGTGAAAGTGGGGGGTTCAGTACTAGCACAGATACGCAGTATTTT.

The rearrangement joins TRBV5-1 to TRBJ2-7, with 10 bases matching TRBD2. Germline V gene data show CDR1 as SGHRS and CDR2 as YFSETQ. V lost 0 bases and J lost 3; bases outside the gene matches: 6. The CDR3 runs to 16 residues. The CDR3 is CASSLELAGNIYEQYF. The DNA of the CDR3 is TGCGCCAGCAGCTTGGAACTAGCGGGAAACATCTACGAGCAGTACTTC.

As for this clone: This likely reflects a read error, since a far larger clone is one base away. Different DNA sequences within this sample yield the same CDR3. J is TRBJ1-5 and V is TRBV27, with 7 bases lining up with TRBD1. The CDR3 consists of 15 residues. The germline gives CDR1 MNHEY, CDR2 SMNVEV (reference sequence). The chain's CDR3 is CASRRGQVGNQPQHF. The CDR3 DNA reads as TGTGCCAGCAGAAGAGGACAGGTGGGCAACCAGCCCCAGCATTTT.

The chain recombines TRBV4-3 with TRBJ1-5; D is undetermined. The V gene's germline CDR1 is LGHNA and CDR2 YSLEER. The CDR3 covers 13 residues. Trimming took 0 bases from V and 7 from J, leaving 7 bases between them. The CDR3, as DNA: TGCGCCAGCAGCCAAGAGATTGACCAGCCCCAGCATTTT. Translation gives CASSQEIDQPQHF.

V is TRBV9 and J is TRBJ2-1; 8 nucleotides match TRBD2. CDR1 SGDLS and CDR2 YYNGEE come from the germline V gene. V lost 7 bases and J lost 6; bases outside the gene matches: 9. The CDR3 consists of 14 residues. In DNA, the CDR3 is TGTGCCAGCTCAACCAGCGGGAGAAGCAATGAGCAGTTCTTC. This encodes CASSTSGRSNEQFF.

Written as DNA, the CDR3 is TGTGCCTGGGGCCTGGCGGGAGGAGAGACCCAGTACTTC. Translating gives CAWGLAGGETQYF. The chain combines TRBV30 with TRBJ2-5, with 8 bases aligning to TRBD2. Germline trimming cut 5 bases from V and 4 bases from J; bases unmatched to any gene: 6. Germline CDR1 is GTSNPN and CDR2 is SVGIG (reference sequence). This CDR3 region has 13 residues.

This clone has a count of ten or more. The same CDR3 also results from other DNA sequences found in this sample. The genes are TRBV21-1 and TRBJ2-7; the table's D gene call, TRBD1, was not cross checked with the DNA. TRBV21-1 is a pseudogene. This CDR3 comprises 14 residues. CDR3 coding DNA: TGTGCCAGCAGCATCTACAGGGTTTGGGCTGAGCAGTACTTC. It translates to CASSIYRVWAEQYF.

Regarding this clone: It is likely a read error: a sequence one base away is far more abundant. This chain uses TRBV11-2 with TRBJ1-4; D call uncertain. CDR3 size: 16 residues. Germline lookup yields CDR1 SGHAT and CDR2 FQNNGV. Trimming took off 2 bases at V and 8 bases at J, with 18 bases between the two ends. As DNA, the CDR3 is TGTGCCAGCAGCTTACCCCCGGGCCGGGCCTACGAAAAACTGTTTTTT. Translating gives CASSLPPGRAYEKLFF.

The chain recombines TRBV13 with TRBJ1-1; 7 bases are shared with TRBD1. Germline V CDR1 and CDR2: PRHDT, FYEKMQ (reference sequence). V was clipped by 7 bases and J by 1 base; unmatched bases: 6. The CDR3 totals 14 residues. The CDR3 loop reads CASNVDRANTEAFF. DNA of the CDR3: TGTGCCAGCAACGTCGACAGGGCGAACACTGAAGCTTTCTTT.

CDR3 coding DNA: TGTGCCAGCAGCAGCGTACTAGCGGGAGCGGATACGCAGTATTTT. It specifies CASSSVLAGADTQYF. This chain joins TRBV11-2 and TRBJ2-3; TRBD2 matches at 11 bases. CDR3 length equals 15 residues. Germline CDR1 reads SGHAT; CDR2 reads FQNNGV. The ends lost 5 bases at V and 6 bases at J; junction bases unmatched: 7. Drawing the rest from reference TRBV11-2 and TRBJ2-3, the complete variable domain is EAGVAQSPRYKIIEKRQSVAFWCNPISGHATLYWYQQILGQGPKLLIQFQNNGVVDDSQLPKDRFSAERLKGVDSTLKIQPAKLEDSAVYLCASSSVLAGADTQYFGPGTRLTVL.

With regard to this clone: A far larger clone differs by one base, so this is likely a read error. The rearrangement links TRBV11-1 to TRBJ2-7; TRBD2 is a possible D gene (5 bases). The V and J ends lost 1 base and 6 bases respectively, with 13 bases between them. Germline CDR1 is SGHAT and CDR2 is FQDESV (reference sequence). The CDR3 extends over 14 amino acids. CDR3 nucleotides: TGTGCCAGCAGCTTAGAAGCGGTACCTGGCGAGCAGTACTTC. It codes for CASSLEAVPGEQYF.

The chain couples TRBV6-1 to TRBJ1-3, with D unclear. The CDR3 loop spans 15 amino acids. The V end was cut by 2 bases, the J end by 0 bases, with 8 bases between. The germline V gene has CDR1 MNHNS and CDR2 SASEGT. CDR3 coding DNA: TGTGCCAGCAGTGAAACCCCGAGCTCTGGAAACACCATATATTTT. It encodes CASSETPSSGNTIYF.

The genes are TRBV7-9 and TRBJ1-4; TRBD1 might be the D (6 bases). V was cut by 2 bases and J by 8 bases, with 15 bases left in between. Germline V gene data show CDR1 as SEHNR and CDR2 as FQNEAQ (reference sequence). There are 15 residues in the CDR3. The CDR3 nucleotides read TGTGCCAGCAGCTTAAGTACAGGGCTCCTAGAAAAACTGTTTTTT. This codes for CASSLSTGLLEKLFF.

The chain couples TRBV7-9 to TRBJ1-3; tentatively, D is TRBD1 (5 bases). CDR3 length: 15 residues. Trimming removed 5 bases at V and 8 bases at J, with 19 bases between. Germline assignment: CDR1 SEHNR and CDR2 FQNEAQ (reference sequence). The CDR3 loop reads CASSARDAKADTIYF. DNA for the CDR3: TGTGCCAGCAGCGCGCGGGACGCAAAGGCGGACACCATATATTTT.

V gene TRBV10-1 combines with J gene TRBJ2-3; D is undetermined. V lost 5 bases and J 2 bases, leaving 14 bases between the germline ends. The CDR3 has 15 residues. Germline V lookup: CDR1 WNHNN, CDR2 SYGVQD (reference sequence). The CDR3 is CASSMDQPHTDTQYF. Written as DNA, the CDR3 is TGCGCCAGCAGTATGGACCAGCCCCACACAGATACGCAGTATTTT.

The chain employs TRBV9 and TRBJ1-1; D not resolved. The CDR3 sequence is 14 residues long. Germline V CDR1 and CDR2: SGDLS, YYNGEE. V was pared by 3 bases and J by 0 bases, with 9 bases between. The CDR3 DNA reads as TGTGCCAGCAGCGATAGCGGGCTGAACACTGAAGCTTTCTTT. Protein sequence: CASSDSGLNTEAFF. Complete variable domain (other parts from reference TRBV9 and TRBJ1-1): DSGVTQTPKHLITATGQRVTLRCSPRSGDLSVYWYQQSLDQGLQFLIQYYNGEERAKGNILERFSAQQFPDLHSELNLSSLELGDSALYFCASSDSGLNTEAFFGQGTRLTVV.